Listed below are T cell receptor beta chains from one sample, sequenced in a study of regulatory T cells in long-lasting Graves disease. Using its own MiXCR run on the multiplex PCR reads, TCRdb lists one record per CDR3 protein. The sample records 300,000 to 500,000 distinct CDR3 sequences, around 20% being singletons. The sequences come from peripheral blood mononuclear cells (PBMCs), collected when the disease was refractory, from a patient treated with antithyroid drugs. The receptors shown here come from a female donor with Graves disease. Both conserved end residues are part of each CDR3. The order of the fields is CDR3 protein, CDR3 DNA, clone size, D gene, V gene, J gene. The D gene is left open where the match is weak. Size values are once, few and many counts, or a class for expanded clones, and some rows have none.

CDR3: CASSHGTEGANVLTF
DNA: TGTGCCAGCAGCCACGGGACTGAGGGGGCCAACGTCCTGACTTTC
size: few
D: NA
V: TRBV4-2
J: TRBJ2-6

CDR3: CASSHLELPYGYTF
DNA: TGTGCCAGCAGCCACCTTGAGCTCCCCTATGGCTACACCTTC
size: few
D: NA
V: TRBV7-9
J: TRBJ1-2

CDR3: CASSLRLAGGVGELFF
DNA: TGTGCCAGCAGCCTAAGACTAGCGGGAGGGGTCGGGGAGCTGTTTTTT
size: few
D: TRBD2
V: TRBV7-2
J: TRBJ2-2

CDR3: CASSSRGRQGASYNGQFF
DNA: TGTGCCAGCAGCTCCCGGGGAAGACAGGGAGCTTCCTACAATGGGCAGTTCTTC
size: NA
D: TRBD1
V: TRBV7-2
J: TRBJ2-1

CDR3: CASSLGTTEAFF
DNA: TGTGCCAGCAGTTTAGGGACGACTGAAGCTTTCTTT
size: many
D: NA
V: TRBV28
J: TRBJ1-1

CDR3: CSALRDRARGSYEQYF
DNA: TGCAGTGCTCTCAGGGACAGGGCGAGGGGATCCTACGAGCAGTACTTC
size: NA
D: TRBD1
V: TRBV20-1
J: TRBJ2-7

CDR3: CASSLGSQRNEQYF
DNA: TGTGCCAGCAGCTTGGGTAGCCAACGAAACGAGCAGTACTTC
size: NA
D: NA
V: TRBV7-9
J: TRBJ2-7

CDR3: CASSLVPTGGRETQYF
DNA: TGTGCCAGCAGCTTAGTACCCACAGGGGGCCGAGAGACCCAGTACTTC
size: many
D: TRBD1
V: TRBV7-2
J: TRBJ2-5

CDR3: CASSLRQGGNYGYTF
DNA: TGTGCCAGCAGTCTACGACAGGGAGGAAACTATGGCTACACCTTC
size: many
D: TRBD1
V: TRBV28
J: TRBJ1-2

CDR3: CASSQGQGYTGELFF
DNA: TGTGCCAGCTCACAAGGACAGGGATACACCGGGGAGCTGTTTTTT
size: NA
D: TRBD1
V: TRBV18
J: TRBJ2-2

CDR3: CAWRRGWSDGYTF
DNA: TGTGCCTGGAGAAGGGGCTGGAGTGATGGCTACACCTTC
size: few
D: NA
V: TRBV30
J: TRBJ1-2

CDR3: CASSRQTTDTQYF
DNA: TGTGCCAGCAGCCGGCAAACCACAGATACGCAGTATTTT
size: NA
D: NA
V: TRBV11-3
J: TRBJ2-3

CDR3: CASSPGMSYEQYF
DNA: TGTGCCAGCAGCCCAGGGATGAGCTACGAGCAGTACTTC
size: many
D: NA
V: TRBV7-2
J: TRBJ2-7

CDR3: CASEFSASGSTDTQYF
DNA: TGTGCCAGTGAATTTTCCGCTAGCGGGAGCACAGATACGCAGTATTTT
size: NA
D: TRBD2
V: TRBV2
J: TRBJ2-3

CDR3: CASSSGTVNQSQHF
DNA: TGTGCCAGCAGTTCCGGGACAGTCAATCAGTCCCAGCATTTT
size: few
D: TRBD1
V: TRBV12-3/TRBV12-4
J: TRBJ1-5

CDR3: CASSPQAGGLEKLFF
DNA: TGTGCCAGCAGCCCCCAGGCAGGGGGCTTAGAAAAACTGTTTTTT
size: many
D: TRBD1
V: TRBV11-2
J: TRBJ1-4

CDR3: CASSTGTGVRYTF
DNA: TGTGCCAGCAGCACCGGGACAGGAGTTCGGTACACCTTC
size: many
D: TRBD1
V: TRBV27
J: TRBJ1-2

CDR3: CASRLKGWADQPQHF
DNA: TGTGCCAGTAGACTTAAAGGATGGGCCGATCAGCCCCAGCATTTT
size: NA
D: NA
V: TRBV19
J: TRBJ1-5

CDR3: CASSLRVIMNTEAFF
DNA: TGTGCCAGCAGCCTCAGGGTTATCATGAACACTGAAGCTTTCTTT
size: NA
D: NA
V: TRBV13
J: TRBJ1-1

CDR3: CASSRDRAYSNQPQHF
DNA: TGTGCCAGCAGCCGCGACAGAGCCTATAGCAATCAGCCCCAGCATTTT
size: NA
D: NA
V: TRBV7-2
J: TRBJ1-5

CDR3: CASSLEGVGQPQHF
DNA: TGTGCCAGCAGTTTGGAGGGCGTGGGTCAGCCCCAGCATTTT
size: many
D: NA
V: TRBV27
J: TRBJ1-5